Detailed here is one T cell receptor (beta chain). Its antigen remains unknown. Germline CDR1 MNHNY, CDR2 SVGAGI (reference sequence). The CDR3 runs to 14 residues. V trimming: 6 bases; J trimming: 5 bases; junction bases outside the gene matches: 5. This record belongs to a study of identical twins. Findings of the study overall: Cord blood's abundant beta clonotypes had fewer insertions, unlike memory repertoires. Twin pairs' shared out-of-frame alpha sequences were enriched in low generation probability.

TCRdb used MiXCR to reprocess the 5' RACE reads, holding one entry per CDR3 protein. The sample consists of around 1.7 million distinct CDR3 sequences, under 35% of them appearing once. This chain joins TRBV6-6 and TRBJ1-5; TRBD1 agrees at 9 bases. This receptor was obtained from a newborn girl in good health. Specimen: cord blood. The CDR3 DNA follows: TGTGCCAGCAGCTACAGGGGGCTTGATCAGCCCCAGCATTTT. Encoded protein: CASSYRGLDQPQHF.